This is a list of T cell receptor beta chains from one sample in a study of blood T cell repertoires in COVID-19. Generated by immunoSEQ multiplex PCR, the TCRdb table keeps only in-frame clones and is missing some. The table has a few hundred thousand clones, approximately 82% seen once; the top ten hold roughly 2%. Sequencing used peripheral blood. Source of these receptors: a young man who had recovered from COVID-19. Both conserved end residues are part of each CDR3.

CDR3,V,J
CASSLERDNEQFF,TRBV7-2,TRBJ2-1
CASSLVLAGELFF,TRBV27,TRBJ2-2
CASFNLGWWRGRETQYF,TRBV19,TRBJ2-5
CATSDAQGGWGTDTQYF,TRBV24-1,TRBJ2-3
CASSPNQGREKLFF,TRBV11-2,TRBJ1-4
CASSSLQEQGRQPQHF,TRBV7-8,TRBJ1-5
CSGWDRGAYNEQFF,TRBV29-1,TRBJ2-1
CASKRGGPYSNQPQHF,TRBV2,TRBJ1-5
CASSLGSGDADTQYF,TRBV11-3,TRBJ2-3
CASSESGQGYGWSQHF,TRBV10-2,TRBJ1-5
CASSLNSGQGVTGANVLTF,TRBV7-9,TRBJ2-6
CASTGPGEKLFF,TRBV25-1,TRBJ1-4
CASRQTYSNQPQHF,TRBV2,TRBJ1-5
CAISVSEGRGTNYGYTF,TRBV10-3,TRBJ1-2
CASSPGTGSNTEAFF,TRBV19,TRBJ1-1
CASSFQVNTEAFF,TRBV27,TRBJ1-1
CASSLGQGAYNEQFF,TRBV5-4,TRBJ2-1
CASQGTSITDTQYF,TRBV2,TRBJ2-3
CASIGMVPGELFF,TRBV7-9,TRBJ2-2
CASSSGGSYEQYF,TRBV12-3/TRBV12-4,TRBJ2-7
CASSGSYGYTF,TRBV2,TRBJ1-2
CASSSDRYSGYTF,TRBV6-5,TRBJ1-2
CASSLRQSGLTDTQYF,TRBV5-4,TRBJ2-3
CASSLSTGGGNQPQHF,TRBV18,TRBJ1-5
CASTQSMGDQIYF,TRBV5-1,TRBJ1-3
CASSGSYTDTQYF,TRBV10-1,TRBJ2-3
CASSKEYNEQFF,TRBV11-2,TRBJ2-1
CASKGAGGKETQYF,TRBV3-1/TRBV3-2,TRBJ2-5
CANRDRDTDTQYF,TRBV10-3,TRBJ2-3
CASSHARDYGYTF,TRBV6-5,TRBJ1-2
CASSVGDRGLLEQFF,TRBV9,TRBJ2-1
CASSMPGQGLYEQYF,TRBV5-1,TRBJ2-7
CASSQALAGGRRNEQFF,TRBV4-1,TRBJ2-1
CASSVIDQPQHF,TRBV6-5,TRBJ1-5
CASSAGGLSYEQYF,TRBV7-6,TRBJ2-7
CASSQTGTGTTEAFF,TRBV5-1,TRBJ1-1
CASRFAGSPGDQPQHF,TRBV27,TRBJ1-5
CASSLMDRGSDSGNTIYF,TRBV7-3,TRBJ1-3
CASSLAATNEKLFF,TRBV5-5,TRBJ1-4
CASSEALHDRLTGNTIYF,TRBV6-1,TRBJ1-3
CASSYSADLNTEAFF,TRBV6-5,TRBJ1-1
CASSPMDGLYGYTF,TRBV18,TRBJ1-2
CASSQLGTVNSPLHF,TRBV5-5,TRBJ1-6
CASSDSGFPYEQYF,TRBV6-1,TRBJ2-7
CASSPGQGRGGHNEQFF,TRBV7-2,TRBJ2-1
CASSSTNNRYGYTF,TRBV5-4,TRBJ1-2
CASSQSRRLYEQYF,TRBV23-1,TRBJ2-7
CASRDRVGGTGELFF,TRBV6-5,TRBJ2-2
CASWRFPGLNTEAFF,TRBV28,TRBJ1-1
CASSIPNAADLGTEAFF,TRBV19,TRBJ1-1
CASSSTGGFSYEQYF,TRBV5-1,TRBJ2-7
CASDVLGIQETQYF,TRBV2,TRBJ2-5
CATSDSPQGPGNYGYTF,TRBV24-1,TRBJ1-2
CASSPVPSLAGGRSYNEQFF,TRBV4-1,TRBJ2-1
CASRATGNSNQPQHF,TRBV5-1,TRBJ1-5
CASSVGTGFSPLHF,TRBV9,TRBJ1-6
CASSSTSGGESSYNEQFF,TRBV7-9,TRBJ2-1
CASSSPWGTGIGNEQFF,TRBV7-9,TRBJ2-1
CASTTGTGRIALHF,TRBV19,TRBJ1-6
CASSWGTGRSNQPQHF,TRBV19,TRBJ1-5